This T cell receptor beta chain was obtained from a study of beta chain features in type 1 diabetes. In the study overall: Healthy donors resembled patients in age, gender and cell yields.

The whole isolated RNA underwent reverse transcription, so sequencing captured expressed TCRB transcripts. Average reads for naive, central memory and regulatory T cell samples were about 3.57 million. Method: immunoSEQ multiplex PCR; TCRdb's copy keeps in-frame clones and lacks some. This sample has 300,000 or so clones, with roughly 13% found just once. The CDR3 totals 15 residues. The V gene end was trimmed by 2 bases and the J gene end by 5 bases; junction bases not matched to a gene: 6. The germline V gene has CDR1 ENHRY and CDR2 SYGVKD. About this clone: Its target is not known.

Study-wide points: More deletions and fewer insertions at VDJ junctions were found in patients with type 1 diabetes. Shortening that was moderate but significant affected the TCRB CDR3s of Type 1 diabetes patients in all four CD4+ subsets.

The receptor was isolated from a woman younger than 30 with type 1 diabetes. This chain connects TRBV10-3 to TRBJ2-1; 7 bases map to TRBD2. The specimen was naive CD4+ T cells from blood. The CDR3 sequence: CAISELQRGHNEQFF. CDR3 DNA: TGTGCCATCAGTGAGCTGCAGCGGGGCCACAATGAGCAGTTCTTC.